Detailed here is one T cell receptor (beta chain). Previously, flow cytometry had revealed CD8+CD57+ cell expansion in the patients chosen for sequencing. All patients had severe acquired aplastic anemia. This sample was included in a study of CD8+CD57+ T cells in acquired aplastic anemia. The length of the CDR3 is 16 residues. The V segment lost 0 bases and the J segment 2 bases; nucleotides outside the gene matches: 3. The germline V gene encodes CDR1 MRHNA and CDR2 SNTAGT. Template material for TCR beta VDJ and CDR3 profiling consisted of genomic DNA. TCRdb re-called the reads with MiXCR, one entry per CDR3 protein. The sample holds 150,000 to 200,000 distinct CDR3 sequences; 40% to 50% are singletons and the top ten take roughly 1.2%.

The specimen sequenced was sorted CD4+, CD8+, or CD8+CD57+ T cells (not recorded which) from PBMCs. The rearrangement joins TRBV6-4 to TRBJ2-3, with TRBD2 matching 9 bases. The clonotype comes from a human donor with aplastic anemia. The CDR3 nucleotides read TGTGCCAGCAGTGACTCGGGCGGGGGGGCCACAGATACGCAGTATTTT. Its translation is CASSDSGGGATDTQYF.